Reported below is one T cell receptor (beta chain). Antigen specificity is unknown. The record originates from a study of shared clonotypes between healthy human individuals. V was clipped by 3 bases and J by 0 bases, with 12 bases between them. CDR3 size: 16 residues. CDR1 is MNHNY, CDR2 SVGAGI, per germline (reference sequence). Caucasian adults living in Nashville, Tennessee, provided all samples. Only in-frame clones appear in the TCRdb table, and some are missing; sequencing was by immunoSEQ multiplex PCR. The sample yields 550,000 to 800,000 clones, about 90% seen once. Study results and caveats: Donor clonotype sharing was expected to depend on sequencing depth.

The receptor was derived from a man aged 18 to 29 in good health. Some clones in this sample may be carry-over from other donors' samples. The specimen was memory CD8+ T cells from PBMCs. Subset given: CD45RO+ cells pooled with CCR7-negative TemRA cells. The chain is built from TRBV6-6 and TRBJ1-5; no reliable D call. The CDR3 coding sequence is TGTGCCAGCAGTTATCTGGGAGTGTATAGCAATCAGCCCCAGCATTTT. Encoded protein: CASSYLGVYSNQPQHF.